This T cell receptor beta chain derives from a study of T cell changes during pregnancy in multiple sclerosis (dated by TCRdb to about 2019). For the wider study: The study examined how the T cell repertoire changed over the course of pregnancy in women with multiple sclerosis.

The CDR3 starts with the cysteine, ends with the phenylalanine, and has 13 residues. Only the CDR3 DNA stays, 39 bases, in frame from base 1. The germline V gene specifies KGHSH as CDR1 and LQKENI as CDR2. The V and J ends are trimmed by 3 bases and 8 bases, leaving 13 bases between them. Points on this clone: No cognate antigen has been identified for it. No base quality information exists; no much larger clone differs at one position.

The method was the immunoSEQ multiplex PCR assay. TCRdb limited this immuneACCESS table to in-frame rearrangements with V and J called. A share of clones is missing; checked studies link under half to unresolved V genes, and the rest is unexplained. Within this sample are tens of thousands of clones, with over 80% of them counted one time only. The ten most abundant clones make up about 0.45% of the sample. The starting material was CD4+ T cells from peripheral blood mononuclear cells, obtained before pregnancy. The receptor was derived from a female donor with multiple sclerosis, enrolled in a pregnancy study. The chain joins TRBV18 to TRBJ1-2; the D gene cannot be named for sure. Here is the DNA: TGTGCCAGCTCACCGGAAGGGAGTCACGGCTACACCTTC. The encoded protein is CASSPEGSHGYTF.